The 5 T cell receptor beta chains listed next were all sequenced from one sample in a study of beta chain features in type 1 diabetes. The authors reverse transcribed all of the isolated RNA, so sequencing captured expressed TCRB transcripts. Measured with immunoSEQ multiplex PCR; TCRdb has only the in-frame clones, and not every one. The top ten clones hold 2.2% of a sample with some 22,000 clones, 60% to 80% of them seen once. What was sequenced was Tregs from blood. The receptors here all came from a woman aged 40 to 55 in good health.

This chain links TRBV5-6 with TRBJ1-4; 9 bases align to TRBD1. CDR3 length equals 17 residues. The trim removed 0 bases at V and 6 bases at J, leaving 9 bases unmatched. Germline V gives CDR1 SGHDT, CDR2 YYEEEE. CDR3 DNA: TGTGCCAGCAGCTTGGCCGGGGGACAGGGCTCTCATGAAAAACTGTTTTTT. This encodes CASSLAGGQGSHEKLFF. The complete variable domain, with remaining parts taken from reference TRBV5-6 and TRBJ1-4, reads DAGVTQSPTHLIKTRGQQVTLRCSPKSGHDTVSWYQQALGQGPQFIFQYYEEEERQRGNFPDRFSGHQFPNYSSELNVNALLLGDSALYLCASSLAGGQGSHEKLFFGSGTQLSVL.

This clone was found a few times. The rearrangement uses TRBV6-1 and TRBJ1-2; 7 bases match TRBD1. This CDR3 has 12 residues. From germline, CDR1 is MNHNS and CDR2 SASEGT. Trimming at V came to 4 bases and at J to 9 bases, leaving 5 bases not matched to a gene. CDR3 sequence (DNA): TGTGCCAGCAGTGGACAGGGAAGGCGCTACACCTTC. Its protein is CASSGQGRRYTF.

The genes are TRBV14 and TRBJ2-1; 13 nucleotides line up with TRBD2. In germline, CDR1 is SGHDN, CDR2 FVKESK. This CDR3 is built from 17 residues. V lost 4 bases to trimming and J lost 7 bases; unmatched junction nucleotides: 10. The CDR3 coding sequence is TGTGCCAGCAGCCCCTACCCGGGACTAGCGGGGTTTAATGAGCAGTTCTTC. This codes for CASSPYPGLAGFNEQFF.

The chain carries TRBV7-8 and TRBJ1-6; 9 nucleotides align to TRBD1. The junction had 1 base not matched to a gene; V was cut back by 0 bases and J by 7 bases. Looked up from germline, CDR1 is SGHVS and CDR2 is FQNEAQ. This CDR3 region has 15 residues. The CDR3 DNA is TGTGCCAGCAGCTTAGCGGGGACAGGGAATTCACCCCTCCACTTT. It yields the protein CASSLAGTGNSPLHF.

V and J are TRBV7-2 and TRBJ2-7, with D tentatively TRBD1 (6 bases). The CDR3 covers 15 residues. V lost 1 base, J lost 3 bases, and 13 bases lay in between. Germline V gene sequence: CDR1 SGHTA, CDR2 FQGNSA. Here the CDR3 DNA reads TGTGCCAGCAGCTTAGGCCCTATACAGGGCTACGAGCAGTACTTC. Protein product: CASSLGPIQGYEQYF.